The following is a TCR beta chain sequence with its context. The data were obtained in a study of T cell changes during pregnancy in multiple sclerosis. The length of the CDR3 is 13 residues. Per the germline V gene, CDR1 is SGHNT and CDR2 is YYREEE (reference sequence). Trimming removed 10 bases at V and 4 bases at J, with 16 bases between. This table comes from immunoSEQ multiplex PCR, and its TCRdb copy is limited to in-frame clones, with some not included. The profile shows tens of thousands of clones, about nine tenths of them singletons. V usage is TRBV5-4 and J usage is TRBJ2-3; possible D gene TRBD1, 6 bases. The sample here was CD4+ T cells from peripheral blood mononuclear cells, taken in the second trimester of pregnancy. The receptor's source is a female donor with multiple sclerosis, enrolled in a pregnancy study. The CDR3: CAGSWTVADTQYF. The CDR3 DNA follows: TGTGCCGGATCTTGGACAGTCGCAGATACGCAGTATTTT. The full variable domain, in which reference TRBV5-4 and TRBJ2-3 provide the parts outside the CDR3, is ETGVTQSPTHLIKTRGQQVTLRCSSQSGHNTVSWYQQALGQGPQFIFQYYREEENGRGNFPPRFSGLQFPNYSSELNVNALELDDSALYLCAGSWTVADTQYFGPGTRLTVL.